The 24 T cell receptor beta chains below come from one sample, sequenced in a study of CD4 T cells in relation to SARS-CoV-2 and coronaviruses. No cognate antigen is known for these TCRs. The protocol was immunoSEQ multiplex PCR, while the TCRdb copy is restricted to in-frame clones and leaves out a portion. The sample contains 9,500 to 12,000 clones, 80% to 90% of which appear only once. The unexposed donors gave CD4+ T cells in about 2011-2019, prior to COVID-19. CD4+ T cells were isolated from the cells after 10 days of culture. The sequencing sample was made of CD4+ T cells from PBMCs, cultured in vitro. The receptors originated from a human donor in good health.

This clone was seen only a few times. The chain has TRBV6-1 and TRBJ1-3, with D perhaps matching TRBD1 (5 bases). Trimming left V 1 base short and J 4 bases short, with 8 bases between. The germline V gene has CDR1 MNHNS and CDR2 SASEGT. The CDR3 spans 14 residues. The CDR3, as DNA: TGTGCCAGCAGTGAAGGGCAGGGAGGAAACACCATATATTTT. This encodes CASSEGQGGNTIYF.

This sequence joins TRBV2 and TRBJ2-2, with 10 positions matching TRBD2. The CDR3 sequence is 16 residues long. Germline V gene sequence: CDR1 SNHLY, CDR2 FYNNEI. V was pared by 7 bases and J by 6 bases, with 11 bases of the junction left unmatched. The CDR3 reads CASMGGSGGASGELFF. The CDR3 region has the DNA TGTGCCAGCATGGGGGGAAGCGGGGGGGCCTCCGGGGAGCTGTTTTTT.

The V gene is TRBV19, the J gene TRBJ1-2; 7 bases line up with TRBD1. This CDR3 spans 14 amino acids. Germline CDR1 and CDR2: LNHDA and SQIVND (reference sequence). The J segment lost 1 base and the V segment lost 5 bases, leaving 4 bases of the junction unmatched. CDR3 residues: CASSPGGGNYGYTF. CDR3 sequence (DNA): TGTGCCAGTAGTCCAGGGGGAGGTAACTATGGCTACACCTTC.

The chain uses TRBV24-1 and TRBJ2-3; the match to TRBD1 covers 9 bases. V trimming: 7 bases; J trimming: 1 base; junction bases outside the gene matches: 17. The germline V gene has CDR1 KGHDR and CDR2 SFDVKD. This CDR3 region has 19 residues. The CDR3 DNA reads TGTGCCACCAGCTCTGGGGGACAGGGTAGCTGGGTTGGCACAGATACGCAGTATTTT. Amino acids: CATSSGGQGSWVGTDTQYF.

This rearrangement joins TRBV29-1 to TRBJ1-1; D is uncertain. Between the trimmed V and J ends, which lost 4 bases and 0 bases, there was a span of 15 bases. Looked up from germline, CDR1 is SQVTM and CDR2 is ANQGSEA. This CDR3 has 15 residues. Written as DNA, the CDR3 is TGCAGCGTTGTCGGTGGGTTGCGATTGAACACTGAAGCTTTCTTT. Translation gives CSVVGGLRLNTEAFF.

This clone appeared a few times. The rearrangement joins TRBV19 to TRBJ1-5, with 7 bases lining up with TRBD1. With 5 bases clipped from V and 7 bases from J, the junction kept 11 bases outside the gene matches. This CDR3 region has 15 residues. Germline CDR1 reads LNHDA; CDR2 reads SQIVND (reference sequence). The CDR3 nucleotides are TGTGCCAGTAGTTTGGCAGGGGGTCTTAAGCAGCCCCAGCATTTT. This gives the protein CASSLAGGLKQPQHF.

The V call is TRBV10-2, the J call TRBJ1-1, with D possibly matching TRBD1 (5 bases). Trimming removed 3 bases from V and 6 bases from J, with 14 bases in between. There are 14 residues in the CDR3. Germline-derived CDR1 and CDR2 are WSHSY and SAAADI. CDR3 sequence reads: CASSDQSKGAEAFF. In DNA form, the CDR3 reads TGCGCCAGCAGTGATCAGTCTAAAGGGGCTGAAGCTTTCTTT.

The CDR3 DNA sequence: TGCGCCAGCAGCATCAGAGCGGGAGGGAGCGGGGATACGCAGTATTTT. Protein product: CASSIRAGGSGDTQYF. The V and J genes are TRBV5-1 and TRBJ2-3; 10 bases line up with TRBD2. The CDR3 consists of 16 residues. Germline V gene lookup returns CDR1 SGHRS and CDR2 YFSETQ. Unmatched junction bases numbered 11, after V lost 4 bases and J lost 6 bases.

This clone is a singleton in its sample. The CDR3 loop is CASIEQRGGDNEQFF. The CDR3 DNA reads as TGTGCCAGCATAGAGCAGCGGGGGGGAGACAATGAGCAGTTCTTC. The genes are TRBV18 and TRBJ2-1; TRBD2 matches 10 bases. Trimming removed 8 bases from V and 5 bases from J; junction bases left unmatched: 9. The CDR3 is made up of 15 amino acids. Germline-derived CDR1 and CDR2 are KGHSH and LQKENI.

A single count supports this clone. The chain uses TRBV7-2 and TRBJ2-5; no clear D. V was pared by 5 bases and J by 5 bases, with 9 bases between. CDR3 length: 12 amino acids. Per germline, CDR1 SGHTA and CDR2 FQGNSA. CDR3 DNA sequence: TGTGCCAGCAGCCCGCTAGGGGAGACCCAGTACTTC. Translation gives CASSPLGETQYF.

This chain uses TRBV11-1 with TRBJ2-1; 9 bases fit TRBD2. V lost 0 bases, J lost 10 bases, and 10 bases stayed unmatched. This CDR3 contains 16 residues. From germline, CDR1 is SGHAT and CDR2 FQDESV (reference sequence). CDR3 protein: CASSLAAAGGQREQFF. In DNA, the CDR3 is TGTGCCAGCAGCTTAGCTGCGGCGGGAGGGCAAAGGGAGCAGTTCTTC.

This clone was seen once. V gene TRBV4-1 combines with J gene TRBJ1-2; D unresolved. Per germline, CDR1 MGHRA and CDR2 YSYEKL. There are 15 residues in the CDR3. V dropped 1 base and J dropped 0 bases, with 9 bases sitting between them. The CDR3 nucleotides read TGCGCCAGCAGCCAAGCAGAAAATGCTAACTATGGCTACACCTTC. Protein product: CASSQAENANYGYTF.

The rearrangement joins TRBV21-1 to TRBJ1-6. TRBV21-1 is a recognized pseudogene. The CDR3 contains 15 residues. CDR3 loop: CASADPSSYNSPLHF. The CDR3 DNA reads as TGTGCCAGCGCAGACCCTAGCTCCTATAATTCACCCCTCCACTTT.

The gene calls are TRBV5-6 and TRBJ1-4; D is unresolved. V was cut by 0 bases and J by 5 bases, with 5 bases left in between. In germline, CDR1 is SGHDT, CDR2 YYEEEE. The CDR3 spans 13 residues. The CDR3 sequence is CASSLGRNEKLFF. CDR3 in DNA: TGTGCCAGCAGCTTGGGGCGGAATGAAAAACTGTTTTTT.

The CDR3 DNA follows: TGTGCCAGCAGTACGGGGGCTTATGGCTACACCTTC. Protein: CASSTGAYGYTF. This chain uses TRBV6-5 with TRBJ1-2; weak D call: TRBD1 (6 bases). The CDR3 covers 12 residues. Germline CDR1 is MNHEY and CDR2 is SVGAGI. Trimming pared 5 bases from V and 5 bases from J, leaving 9 bases between.

The chain joins TRBV10-3 to TRBJ2-6; D remains ambiguous. The CDR3 covers 15 residues. Germline V gives CDR1 ENHRY, CDR2 SYGVKD. V lost 0 bases, J lost 4 bases, and 7 bases lay in between. The CDR3 protein is CAISESGLGANVLTF. The CDR3 nucleotides are TGTGCCATCAGTGAGTCAGGGTTAGGGGCCAACGTCCTGACTTTC.

This rearrangement joins TRBV6-5 to TRBJ1-1, with D tentatively TRBD1 (5 bases). CDR1 is MNHEY, CDR2 SVGAGI, per germline. The V end was cut by 0 bases, the J end by 4 bases, with 12 bases between. The CDR3 is 15 amino acids. The CDR3 DNA reads as TGTGCCAGCAGTTACTCGGACACTTGGGGCACTGAAGCTTTCTTT. As protein: CASSYSDTWGTEAFF.

The chain employs TRBV7-6 and TRBJ2-3; 10 bases match TRBD2. Germline-derived CDR1 and CDR2 are SGHVS and FNYEAQ. The CDR3 contains 16 residues. J gave up 4 bases and V 5 bases, and 9 bases lay outside the gene matches. The CDR3 region has the DNA TGTGCCAGCAGCCGAGATCCAGGGACTAGCGCAGATACGCAGTATTTT. Translated, it gives CASSRDPGTSADTQYF.

This chain joins TRBV9 and TRBJ1-6; D is uncertain. The CDR3 totals 14 residues. Between the trimmed V and J ends, which lost 0 bases and 13 bases, there was a span of 14 bases. The germline gives CDR1 SGDLS, CDR2 YYNGEE. The CDR3 coding sequence is TGTGCCAGCAGCGTAGGAGTGGGGAGGGATCCCCTCCACTTT. Its translation: CASSVGVGRDPLHF.

The rearrangement joins TRBV9 to TRBJ2-7; D gene unclear. Deletions cut 4 bases from V and 4 bases from J, with 15 bases between. The CDR3 has 14 residues. Germline CDR1 is SGDLS and CDR2 is YYNGEE. CDR3 residues: CASSPRSFTYEQYF. CDR3 sequence (DNA): TGTGCCAGCAGCCCTAGATCCTTCACATACGAGCAGTACTTC.

The chain uses TRBV30 and TRBJ2-5, with 8 bases that match TRBD1. V lost 3 bases, J lost 2 bases, and 2 bases stayed unmatched. The CDR3 extends over 13 amino acids. Germline assignment: CDR1 GTSNPN and CDR2 SVGIG (reference sequence). The CDR3 DNA follows: TGTGCCTGGAGACAGGGGGGACAAGAGACCCAGTACTTC. It encodes CAWRQGGQETQYF. Looking up the rest from reference TRBV30 and TRBJ2-5 gives the full variable domain: SQTIHQWPATLVQPVGSPLSLECTVEGTSNPNLYWYRQAAGRGLQLLFYSVGIGQISSEVPQNLSASRPQDRQFILSSKKLLLSDSGFYLCAWRQGGQETQYFGPGTRLLVL.

The chain recombines TRBV5-5 with TRBJ1-2; no clear D. The germline CDR1 and CDR2 sequences are SGHKS and YYEKEE (reference sequence). The V end was cut by 0 bases, the J end by 7 bases, with 7 bases between. The CDR3 spans 12 residues. CDR3 nucleotides: TGTGCCAGCAGCTTGGGCTTAGCTGGCTACACCTTC. Translated: CASSLGLAGYTF.

V usage is TRBV5-1 and J usage is TRBJ2-7, with 9 bases aligning to TRBD2. V shed 4 bases and J 4 bases; nucleotides not matched to a gene: 3. The length of the CDR3 is 13 residues. CDR1 SGHRS and CDR2 YFSETQ come from the germline V gene. As DNA, the CDR3 is TGCGCCAGCAGCGCGGGAGGGCCTTACGAGCAGTACTTC. The encoded protein is CASSAGGPYEQYF.

The rearrangement links TRBV6-2 or TRBV6-3 to TRBJ2-1; 10 bases match TRBD2. The V gene's germline CDR1 is MNHEY and CDR2 SVGEGT. CDR3 length equals 18 residues. Trimming took 2 bases from V and 4 from J; bases not matched to a gene: 11. CDR3 sequence reads: CASSYRGVAGGLYNEQFF. CDR3 nucleotide sequence: TGTGCCAGCAGTTACAGGGGAGTAGCGGGGGGTCTATACAATGAGCAGTTCTTC.